This TCR beta chain appears in the sequencing data of a study of identical twins' blood T cells. Six healthy women, forming three identical twin pairs, donated samples. Findings of the study overall: Each donor's most abundant TCRbeta clonotypes shared more CDR3 sequences with her twin than unrelated donors.

Authors' data handling: Each library had about 2 to 3.6 million CDR3 reads and about 100,000 to nearly 500,000 clonotypes. One entry per CDR3 protein, called by TCRdb with MiXCR from the 5' RACE reads. V and J calls and clone size were set by TCRdb, not the authors. The sample includes a few hundred thousand distinct CDR3 sequences, roughly 27% of them seen just once. CDR1 KGHSH and CDR2 LQKENI come from the germline V gene. The length of the CDR3 is 15 residues. A remark on this clonotype: The antigen is not known. This may be a read error: a much more frequent sequence differs by one nucleotide.

The chain joins TRBV18 to TRBJ1-1; perhaps TRBD1 as D (5 bases). Sample: PBMCs. The receptor was derived from a woman aged 18 to 49 in good health. The CDR3 spells CASSPLRQTNAEAFF. Written as DNA, the CDR3 is TGTGCCAGCTCTCCACTGAGACAGACGAACGCTGAAGCTTTCTTT.